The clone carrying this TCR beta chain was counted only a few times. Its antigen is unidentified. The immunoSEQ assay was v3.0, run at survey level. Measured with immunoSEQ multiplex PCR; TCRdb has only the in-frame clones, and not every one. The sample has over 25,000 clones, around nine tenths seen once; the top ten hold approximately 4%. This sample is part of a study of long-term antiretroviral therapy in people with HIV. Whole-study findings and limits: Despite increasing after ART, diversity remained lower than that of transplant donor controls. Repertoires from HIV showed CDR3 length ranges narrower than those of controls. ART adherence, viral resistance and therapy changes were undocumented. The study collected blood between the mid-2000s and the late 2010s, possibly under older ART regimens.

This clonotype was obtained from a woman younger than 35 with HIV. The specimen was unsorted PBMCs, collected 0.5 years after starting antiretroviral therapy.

The CDR3 DNA follows: TGTGCCAGCAGCTTAGAGGGACCCCAGCATTTT. This encodes CASSLEGPQHF. V is TRBV7-9 and J is TRBJ1-5; D gene unclear. In germline, CDR1 is SEHNR, CDR2 FQNEAQ (reference sequence). Trimming left V 1 base short and J 10 bases short, with 5 bases between. The CDR3 sequence is 11 residues long.